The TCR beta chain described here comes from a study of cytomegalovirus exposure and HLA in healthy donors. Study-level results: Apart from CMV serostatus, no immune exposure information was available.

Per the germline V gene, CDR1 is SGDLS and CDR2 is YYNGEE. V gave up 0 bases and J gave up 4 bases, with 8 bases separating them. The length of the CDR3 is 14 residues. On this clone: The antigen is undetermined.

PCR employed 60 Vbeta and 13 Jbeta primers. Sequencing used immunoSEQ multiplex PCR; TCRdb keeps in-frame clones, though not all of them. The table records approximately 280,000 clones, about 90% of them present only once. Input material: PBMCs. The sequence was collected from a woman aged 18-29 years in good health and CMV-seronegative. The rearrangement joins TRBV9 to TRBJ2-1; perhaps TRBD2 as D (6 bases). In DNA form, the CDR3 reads TGTGCCAGCAGCGTAGGGGCGGGATACAATGAGCAGTTCTTC. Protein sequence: CASSVGAGYNEQFF.